This TCR beta chain was recorded in a study of tumor-infiltrating lymphocytes in oesophageal squamous cell carcinoma. TCRdb analysed the PCR reads with MiXCR anew, one entry per CDR3 protein. The profile shows 15,000 to 25,000 distinct CDR3 sequences, about two fifths of them singletons. Germline loops: CDR1 MNHEY, CDR2 SVGEGT. The CDR3 consists of 14 residues. This receptor was obtained from a male donor with esophageal squamous cell carcinoma. Sequences were obtained from normal esophageal tissue next to the tumor. This chain links TRBV6-2 or TRBV6-3 with TRBJ2-5, with D possibly TRBD1 on 6 matching bases. The DNA end favors TRBJ2-1, so the J call may be wrong. CDR3 residues: CASSWGPSSVEQFF. The DNA of the CDR3 is TGTGCCAGCAGTTGGGGGCCTTCATCGGTTGAGCAGTTCTTC.